These T cell receptor beta chains were read from a single sample in a study of T-cell reconstitution after alpha-beta-depleted transplantation in children. TCRdb re-called the PCR reads through MiXCR, storing one row per CDR3 protein. Of about 600,000 distinct CDR3 sequences in the sample, approximately 12% are singletons; the top ten hold approximately 2.1%. The sample consisted of PBMCs, mostly from graft donor cells, taken 360 days after TCRalphabeta/CD19-depleted stem cell transplant. Receptors were obtained from a male patient between 5 and 17 years old who had a stem cell transplant for acute myeloid leukemia, so the T cells may come from the graft donor. Each CDR3 is given with its conserved first and last residue. D genes are given only for firm matches. Not all rows give a size; the values are once, few, many and, for expanded clones, a class.

>-|-|14|TRBJ2-7|TRBV12-3/TRBV12-4
CASSLASYAYEQYF
TGTGCCAGCAGTTTAGCGAGCTACGCCTACGAGCAGTACTTC
>few|-|13|TRBJ2-7|TRBV7-2
CASSWDTLEEQYF
TGTGCCAGCAGCTGGGACACCTTAGAAGAGCAGTACTTC
>few|-|14|TRBJ2-7|TRBV11-1
CASSLNRAAYEQYF
TGTGCCAGCAGCTTAAACAGGGCAGCCTACGAGCAGTACTTC
>few|-|14|TRBJ2-7|TRBV7-2
CASSLTRAVYEQYF
TGTGCCAGCAGCTTAACCAGGGCAGTATACGAGCAGTACTTC
>-|TRBD2|13|TRBJ2-3|TRBV28
CALRGDYTDTQYF
TGTGCCTTGCGCGGGGACTACACAGATACGCAGTATTTT
>-|-|10|TRBJ2-7|TRBV20-1
CSAFRQEQYF
TGCAGTGCTTTTCGACAGGAGCAGTACTTC
>many|-|11|TRBJ2-5|TRBV18
CASSPGETQYF
TGCGCCAGCAGCCCTGGGGAGACCCAGTACTTC
>-|-|15|TRBJ2-7|TRBV19
CATLSRTYLAYEQYF
TGTGCCACCTTAAGCCGGACTTACTTGGCCTACGAGCAGTACTTC
>few|-|12|TRBJ2-4|TRBV30
CAWSSLTTIQYF
TGTGCCTGGAGTTCGCTTACGACCATTCAGTACTTC
>-|-|16|TRBJ2-1|TRBV7-8
CASSWGQTRDYNEQFF
TGTGCCAGCAGCTGGGGACAGACTAGGGACTACAATGAGCAGTTCTTC
>-|TRBD1|15|TRBJ2-5|TRBV6-2/TRBV6-3
CASNKKGDREETQYF
TGTGCCAGCAATAAGAAGGGGGACAGGGAAGAGACCCAGTACTTC
>-|TRBD2|17|TRBJ2-7|TRBV7-2
CASSLGASGRFVNEQYF
TGTGCCAGCAGCTTAGGAGCTAGCGGGAGGTTTGTAAACGAGCAGTACTTC
>many|TRBD2|16|TRBJ2-5|TRBV7-6
CASSFLLADIQETQYF
TGTGCCAGCAGCTTCCTACTAGCGGACATCCAAGAGACCCAGTACTTC